The entry below gives a single T cell receptor (beta chain) sequence along with its context. As yet, its antigen is unknown. TCR cDNA was made by 5'RACE template switching, adding a universal primer site and UMIs. TCRdb re-called the 5' RACE reads through MiXCR, storing one row per CDR3 protein. The sample gives hundreds of thousands of distinct CDR3 sequences, about 12% of which show up once; about 15% is in the top ten. The data were obtained in a study of T cells after yellow fever vaccination. Study-level points and caveats: Weaker in magnitude, the secondary response showed a faster peak on day 5 versus 15. There was a possibility that FACS-sorted repertoires contained abundant clonotypes contaminating from the bulk population. After the booster, around 95% of CD4 and around nine tenths of CD8 primary-response clones were re-detected.

The CDR3 sequence is 15 residues long. With 2 bases removed from V and 2 bases from J, the gap between germline ends came to 13 bases. Germline V lookup: CDR1 MNHEY, CDR2 SMNVEV (reference sequence). Sample: PBMCs, taken on the day of the yellow fever booster vaccination. This TCR was recovered from a man aged 25-45 years who received the YFV17D yellow fever vaccine. The rearrangement links TRBV27 to TRBJ2-7; D is uncertain. CDR3 DNA sequence: TGTGCCAGCAGTTTAGGGCAGCTACCAACCTACGAGCAGTACTTC. It encodes CASSLGQLPTYEQYF.